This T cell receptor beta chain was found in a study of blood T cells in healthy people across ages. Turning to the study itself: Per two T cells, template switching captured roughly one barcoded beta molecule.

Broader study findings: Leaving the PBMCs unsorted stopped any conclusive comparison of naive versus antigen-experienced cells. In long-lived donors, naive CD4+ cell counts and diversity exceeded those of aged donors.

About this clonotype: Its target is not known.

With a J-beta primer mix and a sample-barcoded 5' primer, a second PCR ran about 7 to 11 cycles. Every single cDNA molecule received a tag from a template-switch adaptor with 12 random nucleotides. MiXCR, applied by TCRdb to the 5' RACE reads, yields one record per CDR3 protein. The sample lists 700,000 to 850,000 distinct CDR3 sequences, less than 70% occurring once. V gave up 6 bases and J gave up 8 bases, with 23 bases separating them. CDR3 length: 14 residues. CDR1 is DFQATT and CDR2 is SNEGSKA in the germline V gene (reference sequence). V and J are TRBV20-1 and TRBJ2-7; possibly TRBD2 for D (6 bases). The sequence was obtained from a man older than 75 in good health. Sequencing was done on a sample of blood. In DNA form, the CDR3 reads TGCAGTGCCCGAGTAGAAGCAGGAGGGTACAAGCAGTACTTC. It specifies CSARVEAGGYKQYF.